The 20 T cell receptor beta chains presented below share a single source sample, sequenced in a study of T cells in Graves' hyperthyroidism and ophthalmopathy. TCR beta CDR3 region amplification was performed from RNA transcripts. Researchers ran a first-round RT-PCR on the TCR CDR3 using the HTBI primer set. One entry per CDR3 protein, called by TCRdb with MiXCR from the multiplex PCR reads. The table shows more than 300,000 distinct CDR3 sequences, with approximately 14% occurring only once. What was sequenced was blood. These receptors all stem from a woman in her 30s with Graves' ophthalmopathy.

This rearrangement joins TRBV6-4 to TRBJ2-1; 7 bases match TRBD1. The CDR3 loop spans 15 amino acids. Per germline, CDR1 MRHNA and CDR2 SNTAGT. V lost 6 bases to trimming and J lost 0 bases; unmatched junction nucleotides: 5. The DNA for the CDR3 is TGTGCCAGCAGCCCCCAGGGGGACTCCTACAATGAGCAGTTCTTC. Residues: CASSPQGDSYNEQFF.

This clonotype was seen ten or more times. CDR3 nucleotides: TGTGCCAGCAGAACCGCGGGACTAGCGAGAGTCACAGATACGCAGTATTTT. Encoded protein: CASRTAGLARVTDTQYF. The chain couples TRBV27 to TRBJ2-3; 10 bases fit TRBD2. CDR1 and CDR2 (germline): MNHEY, SMNVEV (reference sequence). This CDR3 has 17 amino acids. With 6 bases clipped from V and 2 bases from J, the junction kept 11 bases outside the gene matches.

This clonotype was observed at least ten times. The CDR3: CSARDGGRGSQLAKNIQYF. CDR3 nucleotides: TGCAGTGCTAGAGATGGAGGCCGGGGGAGTCAACTAGCCAAAAACATTCAGTACTTC. The chain joins TRBV20-1 to TRBJ2-4; weak D call: TRBD2 (6 bases). The length of the CDR3 is 19 residues. V gave up 0 bases and J gave up 0 bases, with 21 bases separating them. Germline V CDR1 and CDR2: DFQATT, SNEGSKA (reference sequence).

The chain uses TRBV20-1 and TRBJ2-1, with 9 bases identical to TRBD1. CDR1 DFQATT and CDR2 SNEGSKA come from the germline V gene (reference sequence). Trimming took 4 bases from V and 3 from J; bases not matched to a gene: 4. This CDR3 contains 14 residues. The CDR3 coding sequence is TGCAGTGCTACCCGGACAGGGGACTACAATGAGCAGTTCTTC. Translating it yields CSATRTGDYNEQFF.

This clonotype turned up a few times. The chain has TRBV12-5 and TRBJ1-2; no clear D. Per the germline V gene, CDR1 is LGHNT and CDR2 is FRNRAP. V was trimmed by 3 bases and J by 8 bases, leaving 10 bases between them. The CDR3 is made up of 12 amino acids. The CDR3 region is CASGFGVLGYTF. The CDR3 region has the DNA TGTGCTAGTGGTTTTGGCGTCCTCGGCTACACCTTC.

This clonotype was recorded at least ten times. This rearrangement joins TRBV7-2 to TRBJ2-2; 11 bases are a match to TRBD2. The CDR3 length is 16 residues. Germline assignment: CDR1 SGHTA and CDR2 FQGNSA. Trimming removed 6 bases from V and 8 bases from J; junction bases left unmatched: 11. CDR3 region: CASSQNSGGASGELFF. The DNA for the CDR3 is TGTGCCAGCAGTCAAAATAGCGGGGGGGCGAGTGGGGAGCTGTTTTTT. The variable domain in full, with the rest retrieved from reference TRBV7-2 and TRBJ2-2, is GAGVSQSPSNKVTEKGKDVELRCDPISGHTALYWYRQSLGQGLEFLIYFQGNSAPDKSGLPSDRFSAERTGGSVSTLTIQRTQQEDSAVYLCASSQNSGGASGELFFGEGSRLTVL.

The sample holds many counts of this clonotype. The chain combines TRBV2 with TRBJ2-1; 8 positions match TRBD1. This CDR3 has 14 residues. Germline V CDR1 and CDR2: SNHLY, FYNNEI. V lost 8 bases and J lost 4; bases outside the gene matches: 7. CDR3 sequence (DNA): TGTGCCAGCCCCGCCGGGACAGGTTACAATGAGCAGTTCTTC. This translates into CASPAGTGYNEQFF.

The table lists this clonotype with a few counts. This chain joins TRBV6-1 and TRBJ2-5; TRBD1 or TRBD2 may be the D gene (9 bases each). The ends were cut back, 6 bases at V and 6 bases at J, with 20 bases in the middle. CDR3 length equals 15 residues. Germline V lookup: CDR1 MNHNS, CDR2 SASEGT. CDR3 coding DNA: TGTGCCAGCAGCACAGGGGGCGGGGGGGCGAAGACCCAGTACTTC. Translated: CASSTGGGGAKTQYF.

The table lists this clonotype with many counts. The genes are TRBV20-1 and TRBJ2-3; 7 bases are shared with TRBD2. Germline V lookup: CDR1 DFQATT, CDR2 SNEGSKA (reference sequence). This CDR3 is 18 amino acids long. V dropped 0 bases and J dropped 2; count of bases not matched to a gene: 14. This CDR3 reads CSARDEIKWGGNTDTQYF. The DNA for the CDR3 is TGCAGTGCTAGAGATGAGATCAAATGGGGGGGGAACACAGATACGCAGTATTTT.

This clonotype came up a few times. The V and J genes are TRBV9 and TRBJ2-1; 15 positions agree with TRBD2. CDR3 length: 20 residues. V dropped 3 bases and J dropped 5; count of bases not matched to a gene: 15. Germline loops: CDR1 SGDLS, CDR2 YYNGEE. The DNA of the CDR3 is TGTGCCAGCAGCGGATATAGGCCGGGACTAGCGGGGGGTGGGAACAATGAGCAGTTCTTC. This encodes CASSGYRPGLAGGGNNEQFF.

This sequence joins TRBV6-1 and TRBJ1-6, with a tentative D call TRBD1 (5 bases). Germline CDR1 is MNHNS and CDR2 is SASEGT. V gave up 8 bases and J gave up 12 bases, with 20 bases separating them. The CDR3 totals 14 residues. The CDR3 sequence: CASWGKAGEKPLHF. DNA of the CDR3: TGTGCCAGCTGGGGGAAAGCGGGGGAAAAACCCCTCCACTTT.

This clonotype was seen ten or more times. The J gene is TRBJ1-1, the V gene TRBV11-1, with 9 nucleotides matching TRBD1. There are 14 residues in the CDR3. CDR1 is SGHAT, CDR2 FQDESV, per germline (reference sequence). J lost 4 bases, V lost 5 bases, and 5 bases had no gene match. The CDR3 region is CASSGQGPVTEAFF. CDR3 coding DNA: TGTGCCAGCAGCGGACAGGGGCCCGTCACTGAAGCTTTCTTT. Complete variable domain (other parts from reference TRBV11-1 and TRBJ1-1): EAEVAQSPRYKITEKSQAVAFWCDPISGHATLYWYRQILGQGPELLVQFQDESVVDDSQLPKDRFSAERLKGVDSTLKIQPAELGDSAMYLCASSGQGPVTEAFFGQGTRLTVV.

This rearrangement joins TRBV19 to TRBJ2-2; 11 bases are shared with TRBD2. Germline values: CDR1 LNHDA, CDR2 SQIVND (reference sequence). V was pared by 6 bases and J by 0 bases, with 6 bases of the junction left unmatched. CDR3 size: 17 residues. This chain's CDR3 is CASSTTSGGANTGELFF. DNA of the CDR3: TGTGCCAGTAGCACAACTAGCGGGGGTGCGAACACCGGGGAGCTGTTTTTT.

This clonotype showed up many times. CDR3 nucleotide sequence: TGCAGTGCTAGAGATACCGGACAGGGAACCGGGGAGCTGTTTTTT. Residues: CSARDTGQGTGELFF. The chain carries TRBV20-1 and TRBJ2-2; 8 nucleotides match TRBD1. V was clipped by 0 bases and J by 5 bases; unmatched bases: 5. The length of the CDR3 is 15 residues. In germline, CDR1 is DFQATT, CDR2 SNEGSKA (reference sequence).

The chain carries TRBV24-1 and TRBJ2-3; TRBD1 matches 9 bases. The V gene end was trimmed by 3 bases and the J gene end by 0 bases; junction bases not matched to a gene: 12. The CDR3 loop spans 19 amino acids. The germline V gene has CDR1 KGHDR and CDR2 SFDVKD. The CDR3 spells CATSDQNNRGQISTDTQYF. DNA for the CDR3: TGTGCCACCAGTGATCAAAACAACAGGGGGCAGATAAGCACAGATACGCAGTATTTT.

The chain is built from TRBV28 and TRBJ2-3; a possible D gene is TRBD1 (6 bases). Germline lookup yields CDR1 MDHEN and CDR2 SYDVKM. This CDR3 has 12 amino acids. The ends were cut back, 5 bases at V and 8 bases at J, with 11 bases in the middle. The CDR3 DNA reads TGTGCCAGCAGTCCCAACAGGGCTACGCAGTATTTT. It codes for CASSPNRATQYF.

The chain recombines TRBV7-8 with TRBJ2-7; possible D gene TRBD1, 6 bases. The CDR3 loop spans 16 amino acids. Germline assignment: CDR1 SGHVS and CDR2 FQNEAQ. V lost 1 base, J lost 0 bases, and 13 bases lay in between. The CDR3 coding sequence is TGTGCCAGCAGCTTAGGGGGAATACAGGGCTCCTACGAGCAGTACTTC. Protein: CASSLGGIQGSYEQYF.

In its sample, this clonotype was seen a few times. The gene calls are TRBV5-4 and TRBJ1-2; tentative D call: TRBD1 (5 bases). The CDR3 contains 16 residues. V dropped 2 bases and J dropped 0 bases, with 14 bases sitting between them. Germline assignment: CDR1 SGHNT and CDR2 YYREEE (reference sequence). CDR3 residues: CASSLGGPGTNYGYTF. DNA for the CDR3: TGTGCCAGCAGCTTAGGCGGTCCAGGGACTAACTATGGCTACACCTTC.

This clonotype was seen more than once but under ten times. The chain has TRBV20-1 and TRBJ1-5; tentatively, D is TRBD1 (6 bases). V lost 3 bases, J lost 2 bases, and 14 bases lay in between. CDR1 is DFQATT and CDR2 is SNEGSKA in the germline V gene (reference sequence). This CDR3 contains 15 residues. The CDR3 is CSARVQGSGNQPQHF. CDR3 in DNA: TGCAGTGCTAGGGTCCAGGGGTCTGGCAATCAGCCCCAGCATTTT.

This clonotype was observed at least ten times. This CDR3 is CASSLRTGGRNQPQHF. In nucleotides, the CDR3 is TGTGCCAGCAGTTTAAGGACAGGGGGTCGCAATCAGCCCCAGCATTTT. V gene TRBV27 combines with J gene TRBJ1-5, with 10 bases fitting TRBD1. With 2 bases clipped from V and 2 bases from J, the junction kept 3 bases outside the gene matches. Germline V CDR1 and CDR2: MNHEY, SMNVEV (reference sequence). The CDR3 has 16 residues.